These 4 T cell receptor beta chains were all obtained from the same sample, sequenced in a study of response to subunit inactivated influenza vaccine. In TCRdb, the RT-PCR reads were re-called with MiXCR into one record per CDR3 protein. The sample lists hundreds of thousands of distinct CDR3 sequences, over 10% occurring once. Source: PBMCs from blood, taken about 40 days after vaccination. These receptors were obtained from a middle-aged man who received an inactivated influenza vaccine.

This clonotype was found a few times. V is TRBV10-3 and J is TRBJ2-1; 9 bases map to TRBD1. Trimming removed 4 bases from V and 5 bases from J; junction bases left unmatched: 6. CDR1 and CDR2 from the germline V gene are ENHRY and SYGVKD. The CDR3 covers 15 residues. In DNA form, the CDR3 reads TGTGCCATCAGTGGGACGGGACAGGGTCACAATGAGCAGTTCTTC. This gives the protein CAISGTGQGHNEQFF.

A remark on this clonotype: It is likely a read error, because the conserved phenylalanine at the end of the CDR3 is missing. The gene calls are TRBV7-2 and TRBJ2-1; no definite D call. V dropped 1 base and J dropped 4 bases, with 11 bases sitting between them. Germline CDR1 reads SGHTA; CDR2 reads FQGNSA. The CDR3 totals 15 residues. Written as DNA, the CDR3 is TGTGCCAGCAGCTTAGGCGAGACCCTTTACAATGAGCAGTTCTTG. It specifies CASSLGETLYNEQFL.

The V gene is TRBV27, the J gene TRBJ2-1; D not certain. The CDR3 length is 13 residues. Trimming took 5 bases from V and 7 from J, leaving 12 bases between them. Germline CDR1 and CDR2: MNHEY and SMNVEV (reference sequence). This CDR3 is CASSTHAENEQFF. The CDR3, as DNA: TGTGCCAGCAGTACTCACGCCGAAAATGAGCAGTTCTTC.

The chain couples TRBV7-2 to TRBJ2-5, with D possibly TRBD2 on 5 matching bases. Per the germline V gene, CDR1 is SGHTA and CDR2 is FQGNSA. Trimming took off 6 bases at V and 5 bases at J, with 13 bases between the two ends. The CDR3 extends over 13 amino acids. CDR3 coding DNA: TGTGCCAGCAGAACACCACCGGGGGAGACCCAGTACTTC. Translated: CASRTPPGETQYF.